The entry below describes one T cell receptor beta chain. This clonotype was seen only a few times. The specificity of this receptor is unknown. It has no much larger one-base neighbor in the sample; base qualities were not kept. This sample is drawn from a study of regulatory T cells in long-lasting Graves disease (dated by TCRdb to the early 2020s). Some background on the complete study: Persistent Graves' disease meant more than 5 years of antithyroid drug treatment with TSH receptor autoantibodies that stayed positive. The study was registered as a clinical trial and conducted in China. Patients with persistent Graves' disease were compared with patients with newly diagnosed Graves' disease using TCR sequencing and RNA sequencing of peripheral blood. TCR sequencing covered 13 persistent and around 20 newly diagnosed Graves' disease patients, about 35 samples in total. In the clinical cohort, patients with persistent Graves' disease had used antithyroid drugs for an average of about 10.3 years. Broad study findings and their caveats: Patients with persistent disease shared more public clonotypes (fewer than 3,000) than newly diagnosed patients did (around 980). The small sample size was acknowledged by the authors as a limitation that may reduce accuracy. Only peripheral blood was studied, because thyroid tissue, the primary lesion, was inaccessible. TRBV28, TRBJ1-2 and TRBJ2-5 were preferentially used in persistent disease, while TRBV20-1 and TRBJ2-1 were favored in newly diagnosed disease. Sequencing and analysis were restricted to the TCR beta chain. Compared with newly diagnosed patients, patients with persistent Graves' disease had lower TCR Shannon entropy and fewer highly expanded clones, which suggests clonal expansion.

The library relied on multiplex PCR. TCRdb lists the instrument as Illumina HiSeq 4000. TCR beta libraries were built with iRepertoire HTBI primers and Arm-PCR amplification of CDR3 regions. Gel purification was performed on PCR products prior to sequencing. Under the source paper's analysis protocol: Gene usage analysis of CDR3 amino acid clonotypes relied on the approximately 60 TRBV and 15 or so TRBJ segments identified across samples. Filtered high-quality paired reads were merged into contigs using COPE and FqMerger. BLAST was used to align contigs to the IMGT TRBV, TRBD and TRBJ reference genes, and CDR3 was defined following IMGT. Any clonotype with a frequency above 0.1% was counted as a highly expanded clone. Shannon entropy was used to measure repertoire diversity, and the Gini coefficient was used to measure V-J evenness. Clonotypes shared by more than one individual were considered public. TCRdb reprocessed the public reads (quality trimming at Q25 with fastp, clone calling with MiXCR) and kept in-frame beta chains. A single entry per CDR3 protein holds the most common genes and DNA from its merged rows. TCRdb, rather than the study authors, made the V and J calls. This sample has 300,000 to 500,000 distinct CDR3 sequences in its table, and less than 25% of those were observed once. The ten largest clones add up to 20% of the sample.

The time point label for this specimen denotes: persistent/refractory GD, antithyroid drugs over 5 years with positive TRAb. RNA was extracted from PBMCs in TRIzol for both TCR sequencing and RNA sequencing. Graves' disease was diagnosed according to American Thyroid Association guidelines. The patients came from an endocrinology department in Xi'an, China. Each patient gave 8.5 to 9.5 milliliters of peripheral blood, collected in an EDTA anticoagulant tube. Ficoll Paque Plus density gradient separation was used to isolate PBMCs, and no further T cell sorting was done. An Agilent 2100 Bioanalyzer and agarose gel were used to check RNA quality, and a NanoDrop 2000 was used to measure RNA concentration. V and J are trimmed by 2 bases and 0 bases, and the gene matches miss 2 bases of the junction. The germline V gene specifies MDHEN as CDR1 and SYDVKM as CDR2. The CDR3 contains 15 residues, cysteine and phenylalanine counted. The only DNA kept is the CDR3, 45 bases in frame from the first base.

This clonotype was sampled from a female donor with Graves disease. The chain employs TRBV28 and TRBJ2-3, and 7 junction bases match TRBD1. The specimen was peripheral blood mononuclear cells (PBMCs), collected when the disease was refractory, from a patient treated with antithyroid drugs. The CDR3: CASSLAGGSTDTQYF. The sequence in DNA is TGTGCCAGCAGTTTAGCAGGGGGTAGCACAGATACGCAGTATTTT. Full variable domain (CDR3 extended with the reference TRBV28 and TRBJ2-3 proteins): DVKVTQSSRYLVKRTGEKVFLECVQDMDHENMFWYRQDPGLGLRLIYFSYDVKMKEKGDIPEGYSVSREKKERFSLILESASTNQTSMYLCASSLAGGSTDTQYFGPGTRLTVL.